The next 29 T cell receptor beta chains were all read from a single sample in a study of identical twins. TCRdb independently ran MiXCR on the 5' RACE reads; one entry per CDR3 protein. The profile shows some 97,000 distinct CDR3 sequences, 5.9% of them singletons. Input material: memory T cells sorted from blood. The receptor set was obtained from a woman between 50 and 59 years old in good health.

The chain recombines TRBV4-2 with TRBJ1-2, with D perhaps TRBD1 (5 bases). Trimming pared 0 bases from V and 7 bases from J, leaving 27 bases between. The CDR3 sequence is 19 residues long. CDR1 is LGHNA and CDR2 is YNFKEQ in the germline V gene. CDR3 nucleotide sequence: TGTGCCAGCAGCCAAGATGGGTATAAGGACCGCCCAGGGCGGAGTGGCTACACCTTC. Its protein is CASSQDGYKDRPGRSGYTF.

This clonotype was seen ten or more times. V and J are TRBV7-2 and TRBJ2-3, with a tentative D call TRBD2 (5 bases). This CDR3 has 15 residues. Germline loops: CDR1 SGHTA, CDR2 FQGNSA. The V and J ends lost 0 bases and 4 bases respectively, with 11 bases between them. The CDR3 here is CASSLAGSVADTQYF. Written as DNA, the CDR3 is TGTGCCAGCAGCTTAGCGGGTAGCGTCGCAGATACGCAGTATTTT. The complete variable domain, with remaining parts taken from reference TRBV7-2 and TRBJ2-3, reads GAGVSQSPSNKVTEKGKDVELRCDPISGHTALYWYRQSLGQGLEFLIYFQGNSAPDKSGLPSDRFSAERTGGSVSTLTIQRTQQEDSAVYLCASSLAGSVADTQYFGPGTRLTVL.

In its sample, this clonotype was seen many times. The chain couples TRBV7-2 to TRBJ2-3, with 10 nucleotides matching TRBD1. V gave up 5 bases and J gave up 5 bases; unmatched junction bases: 7. Germline loops: CDR1 SGHTA, CDR2 FQGNSA. The CDR3 is 15 amino acids. The CDR3 DNA reads as TGTGCCAGCAGCCCCGGACAGGGGGTCGAAGATACGCAGTATTTT. The encoded protein is CASSPGQGVEDTQYF. Complete variable domain (other parts from reference TRBV7-2 and TRBJ2-3): GAGVSQSPSNKVTEKGKDVELRCDPISGHTALYWYRQSLGQGLEFLIYFQGNSAPDKSGLPSDRFSAERTGGSVSTLTIQRTQQEDSAVYLCASSPGQGVEDTQYFGPGTRLTVL.

This clonotype was detected many times. The V gene is TRBV18, the J gene TRBJ2-1, with 8 bases fitting TRBD1. Germline loops: CDR1 KGHSH, CDR2 LQKENI. The CDR3 is 11 residues long. J was trimmed by 15 bases and V by 3 bases; bases with no gene match: 4. The DNA for the CDR3 is TGTGCCAGCTCACCGGGACAGGCAAGGTTCTTC. This sequence encodes CASSPGQARFF.

This clonotype was found many times. The genes are TRBV2 and TRBJ2-1, with D perhaps matching TRBD2 (6 bases). This CDR3 is built from 15 residues. Germline lookup yields CDR1 SNHLY and CDR2 FYNNEI. V dropped 8 bases and J dropped 5 bases, with 19 bases sitting between them. Here the CDR3 DNA reads TGTGCCAGCGCCCGGGAAACTAGCAGCAACAATGAGCAGTTCTTC. Its protein is CASARETSSNNEQFF.

Remarks on this clonotype: A much larger clone lies one base from this, so it may be a read error. The gene calls are TRBV14 and TRBJ2-1, with TRBD2 matching 7 bases. CDR1 is SGHDN and CDR2 is FVKESK in the germline V gene. The CDR3 extends over 15 amino acids. V lost 3 bases, J lost 6 bases, and 8 bases stayed unmatched. CDR3 protein: CASSQSGTQFNEQFF. The CDR3 coding sequence is TGTGCCAGCAGCCAGAGCGGGACGCAATTCAATGAGCAGTTCTTC. The full variable domain, in which reference TRBV14 and TRBJ2-1 provide the parts outside the CDR3, is EAGVTQFPSHSVIEKGQTVTLRCDPISGHDNLYWYRRVMGKEIKFLLHFVKESKQDESGMPNNRFLAERTGGTYSTLKVQPAELEDSGVYFCASSQSGTQFNEQFFGPGTRLTVL.

The V call is TRBV7-2, the J call TRBJ2-1; TRBD2 matches at 9 bases. CDR1 and CDR2 (germline): SGHTA, FQGNSA. The J segment lost 8 bases and the V segment lost 4 bases, leaving 9 bases of the junction unmatched. The CDR3 runs to 15 residues. CDR3 sequence: CASSSRAGGGYEQFF. CDR3 nucleotides: TGTGCCAGCAGCTCCAGGGCGGGAGGGGGGTATGAGCAGTTCTTC.

This clonotype was found many times. The rearrangement joins TRBV6-1 to TRBJ1-2; D remains unclear. Trimming pared 2 bases from V and 7 bases from J, leaving 14 bases between. This CDR3 spans 14 amino acids. Germline lookup yields CDR1 MNHNS and CDR2 SASEGT. The CDR3 coding sequence is TGTGCCAGCAGTGAATCGATAACGTTTGGTGGCTACACCTTC. Its translation is CASSESITFGGYTF.

This clonotype was detected many times. The chain recombines TRBV7-8 with TRBJ2-3; TRBD2 agrees at 11 bases. Per the germline V gene, CDR1 is SGHVS and CDR2 is FQNEAQ. V was clipped by 1 base and J by 8 bases; unmatched bases: 11. The CDR3 extends over 17 amino acids. The CDR3 DNA sequence: TGTGCCAGCAGCTTAGACCGTAGCGGGAGGGCCATTGGTACGCAGTATTTT. It translates to CASSLDRSGRAIGTQYF.

This clonotype was detected ten times or more. This sequence joins TRBV10-3 and TRBJ2-3; TRBD2 matches at 9 bases. CDR3 length equals 14 residues. Germline values: CDR1 ENHRY, CDR2 SYGVKD. CDR3 residues: CATVASGNTDTQYF. The DNA for the CDR3 is TGTGCTACAGTGGCTAGCGGGAACACAGATACGCAGTATTTT.

In its sample, this clonotype was seen many times. The rearrangement joins TRBV5-6 to TRBJ1-1, with D uncertain. The CDR3 contains 12 residues. Between the trimmed V and J ends, which lost 4 bases and 8 bases, there was a span of 12 bases. From germline, CDR1 is SGHDT and CDR2 YYEEEE. The CDR3 DNA reads TGTGCCAGCAGCCCTCAACAACACGAAGCTTTCTTT. Encoded protein: CASSPQQHEAFF. Filled out from reference TRBV5-6 and TRBJ1-1, the complete variable domain reads DAGVTQSPTHLIKTRGQQVTLRCSPKSGHDTVSWYQQALGQGPQFIFQYYEEEERQRGNFPDRFSGHQFPNYSSELNVNALLLGDSALYLCASSPQQHEAFFGQGTRLTVV.

This clonotype was seen at least ten times. CDR3 nucleotides: TGTGCCAGCAGTATACAGGGCCGCACTGAAGCTTTCTTT. Its protein is CASSIQGRTEAFF. The J gene is TRBJ1-1, the V gene TRBV12-3 or TRBV12-4; D might be TRBD1 (6 bases). V lost 5 bases to trimming and J lost 4 bases, with 11 bases between them. This CDR3 has 13 amino acids.

This clonotype has just a few counts. The genes are TRBV19 and TRBJ1-4, with TRBD1 as a possible D gene (6 bases). Per the germline V gene, CDR1 is LNHDA and CDR2 is SQIVND (reference sequence). The V and J ends lost 5 bases and 0 bases respectively, with 13 bases between them. CDR3 length: 16 amino acids. In nucleotides, the CDR3 is TGTGCCAGTAGTCTCGACAGGCTAACAACTAATGAAAAACTGTTTTTT. It is translated as CASSLDRLTTNEKLFF. Combining the CDR3 with reference TRBV19 and TRBJ1-4 gives the whole variable domain DGGITQSPKYLFRKEGQNVTLSCEQNLNHDAMYWYRQDPGQGLRLIYYSQIVNDFQKGDIAEGYSVSREKKESFPLTVTSAQKNPTAFYLCASSLDRLTTNEKLFFGSGTQLSVL.

In this sample, this clonotype turned up many times. The rearrangement joins TRBV6-1 to TRBJ2-7; 8 nucleotides align to TRBD2. CDR1 and CDR2 from the germline V gene are MNHNS and SASEGT. The CDR3 covers 13 residues. J lost 3 bases, V lost 7 bases, and 5 bases had no gene match. CDR3 DNA sequence: TGTGCCAGCACCCGGGAGGGATACTACGAGCAGTACTTC. The encoded protein is CASTREGYYEQYF.

Concerning this clonotype itself: At one end, the junction sequence differs from germline, possibly due to a read error. The chain has TRBV12-3 or TRBV12-4 and TRBJ2-2; possibly TRBD1 for D (6 bases). The CDR3 sequence is 14 residues long. The CDR3 bases are TGTGCCAGCACCCGCCAGGGGATCTCCGGAGAGCTGTTTTTT. Protein: CASTRQGISGELFF.

This clonotype was seen ten or more times. This chain joins TRBV10-3 and TRBJ2-1; 9 bases map to TRBD1. V shed 10 bases, J shed 7 bases, and the junction held 11 bases outside the gene matches. The CDR3 runs to 14 residues. Germline CDR1 is ENHRY and CDR2 is SYGVKD. The CDR3 protein is CATSLDRGRNEQFF. The CDR3 DNA follows: TGTGCCACCTCCCTGGACAGGGGTAGGAATGAGCAGTTCTTC.

There are many counts of this clonotype. This chain links TRBV5-5 with TRBJ2-1; 12 bases line up with TRBD2. Germline CDR1 and CDR2: SGHKS and YYEKEE (reference sequence). V dropped 5 bases and J dropped 9; count of bases not matched to a gene: 6. The CDR3 spans 14 residues. Written as DNA, the CDR3 is TGTGCCAGCAGGTGGACTAGCGGGAAGGTTGAGCAGTTCTTC. Residues: CASRWTSGKVEQFF.

This clonotype was observed many times. The V gene is TRBV7-7, the J gene TRBJ2-2, with 9 nucleotides matching TRBD2. The CDR3 is 15 amino acids. J lost 2 bases, V lost 5 bases, and 3 bases had no gene match. Germline CDR1 is SSHAT and CDR2 is FNYEAQ (reference sequence). The CDR3 loop is CASSPGLANTGELFF. The CDR3 bases are TGTGCCAGCAGCCCGGGACTAGCAAACACCGGGGAGCTGTTTTTT. The whole variable domain, filled in from reference TRBV7-7 and TRBJ2-2, reads GAGVSQSPRYKVTKRGQDVTLRCDPISSHATLYWYQQALGQGPEFLTYFNYEAQPDKSGLPSDRFSAERPEGSISTLTIQRTEQRDSAMYRCASSPGLANTGELFFGEGSRLTVL.

This clonotype was seen at least ten times. The chain couples TRBV12-3 or TRBV12-4 to TRBJ2-2; TRBD1 aligns across 9 bases. The junction had 5 bases not matched to a gene; V was cut back by 3 bases and J by 6 bases. This CDR3 is 15 amino acids long. CDR3 region: CASSFGTGMAGELFF. In DNA, the CDR3 is TGTGCCAGCAGTTTTGGGACAGGGATGGCCGGGGAGCTGTTTTTT.

V is TRBV10-3 and J is TRBJ2-7; D not certain. The V and J ends lost 0 bases and 7 bases respectively, with 10 bases between them. The CDR3 sequence is 13 residues long. The germline V gene has CDR1 ENHRY and CDR2 SYGVKD. CDR3 sequence reads: CAISESDLREQYF. CDR3 bases: TGTGCCATCAGTGAGTCTGACCTTAGGGAGCAGTACTTC.

In its sample, this clonotype was seen many times. The rearrangement links TRBV11-3 to TRBJ2-1; 11 bases align to TRBD2. CDR3 size: 15 residues. The trim removed 5 bases at V and 9 bases at J, leaving 9 bases unmatched. Germline-derived CDR1 and CDR2 are SGHNT and YENEEA. CDR3 DNA sequence: TGTGCCAGCAGCCCTGAGACTAGCGGGATTGTTGAGCAGTTCTTC. This gives the protein CASSPETSGIVEQFF.

This clonotype was seen repeatedly, ten times or more. The genes are TRBV5-5 and TRBJ1-1; the match to TRBD1 covers 10 bases. The CDR3 extends over 15 amino acids. The junction had 11 bases not matched to a gene; V was cut back by 5 bases and J by 7 bases. Germline V lookup: CDR1 SGHKS, CDR2 YYEKEE (reference sequence). In DNA, the CDR3 is TGTGCCAGCAGTCGACCGGGACAGGGGTCTCGTGAAGCTTTCTTT. Residues: CASSRPGQGSREAFF.

Ten or more counts support this clonotype. The J gene is TRBJ2-3, the V gene TRBV20-1; D remains ambiguous. Germline V lookup: CDR1 DFQATT, CDR2 SNEGSKA (reference sequence). The ends were cut back, 3 bases at V and 11 bases at J, with 12 bases in the middle. The CDR3 spans 11 residues. CDR3 amino acids: CSASPDKGQYF. CDR3 coding DNA: TGCAGTGCTAGTCCAGATAAGGGGCAGTATTTT.

This clonotype came up many times. The rearrangement links TRBV11-1 to TRBJ1-1; no definite D call. CDR3 length: 13 amino acids. Germline values: CDR1 SGHAT, CDR2 FQDESV (reference sequence). V gave up 1 base and J gave up 8 bases, with 11 bases separating them. The CDR3 sequence: CASSLGGAGEAFF. CDR3 nucleotides: TGTGCCAGCAGCTTAGGCGGAGCGGGGGAAGCTTTCTTT.

The V gene is TRBV11-2, the J gene TRBJ2-3; D may be TRBD1 (5 bases). Trimming cost V 1 base and J 4 bases, with 12 bases left between them. This CDR3 has 15 amino acids. Germline-derived CDR1 and CDR2 are SGHAT and FQNNGV. The DNA of the CDR3 is TGTGCCAGCAGCTTAGTAGGGGAATTGGCAGATACGCAGTATTTT. Translated, it gives CASSLVGELADTQYF.

In its sample, this clonotype was seen a few times. The chain recombines TRBV18 with TRBJ1-2; possibly TRBD1 for D (5 bases). CDR1 and CDR2 from the germline V gene are KGHSH and LQKENI. CDR3 length: 12 amino acids. With 4 bases removed from V and 7 bases from J, the gap between germline ends came to 10 bases. The CDR3 is CASSRDSGGYTF. The CDR3 DNA follows: TGTGCCAGCTCACGCGACAGTGGTGGCTACACCTTC. Based on the CDR3 plus reference TRBV18 and TRBJ1-2, the full variable domain is NAGVMQNPRHLVRRRGQEARLRCSPMKGHSHVYWYRQLPEEGLKFMVYLQKENIIDESGMPKERFSAEFPKEGPSILRIQQVVRGDSAAYFCASSRDSGGYTFGSGTRLTVV.

The CDR3 loop is CATRTGGLGETQYF. The CDR3 bases are TGCGCCACCAGAACAGGGGGCCTGGGGGAGACCCAGTACTTC. The J gene is TRBJ2-5, the V gene TRBV10-2; 9 nucleotides agree with TRBD1. V lost 10 bases, J lost 5 bases, and 11 bases stayed unmatched. This CDR3 contains 14 residues. The germline gives CDR1 WSHSY, CDR2 SAAADI.

This clonotype was detected many times. V gene TRBV10-3 combines with J gene TRBJ2-1, with D possibly matching TRBD2 (6 bases). The V gene lost 11 bases and the J gene lost 8 bases, with 19 bases spanning the gap. Germline V lookup: CDR1 ENHRY, CDR2 SYGVKD. There are 13 residues in the CDR3. CDR3 protein: CAARRGEVDEQFF. As DNA, the CDR3 is TGTGCCGCGAGGCGGGGAGAAGTGGATGAGCAGTTCTTC.

This clonotype was counted ten times or more. This sequence joins TRBV10-3 and TRBJ2-3; 8 positions agree with TRBD2. Germline CDR1 and CDR2: ENHRY and SYGVKD. Trimming cost V 3 bases and J 2 bases; bases outside gene matches: 4. The CDR3 contains 15 residues. The CDR3, as DNA: TGTGCCATCAGTGATGGAGCGGGAGCCACAGATACGCAGTATTTT. It is translated as CAISDGAGATDTQYF.